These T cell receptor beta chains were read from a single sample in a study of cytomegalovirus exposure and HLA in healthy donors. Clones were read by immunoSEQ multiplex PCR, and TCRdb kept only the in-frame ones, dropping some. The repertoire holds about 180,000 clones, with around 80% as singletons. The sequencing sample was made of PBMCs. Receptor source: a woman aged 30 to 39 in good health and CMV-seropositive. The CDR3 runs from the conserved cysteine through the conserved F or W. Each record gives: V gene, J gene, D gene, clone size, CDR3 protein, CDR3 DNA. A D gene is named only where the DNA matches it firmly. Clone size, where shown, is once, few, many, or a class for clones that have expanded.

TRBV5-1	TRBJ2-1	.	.	CASYREGGANEQFF	TGCGCCAGCTATCGCGAGGGGGGGGCCAATGAGCAGTTCTTC
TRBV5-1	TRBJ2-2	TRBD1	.	CASNLQGDTGELFF	TGCGCCAGCAACTTGCAGGGGGACACCGGGGAGCTGTTTTTT
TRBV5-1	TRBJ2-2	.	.	CASSYRGRELFF	TGCGCCAGCAGCTATCGAGGCCGGGAGCTGTTTTTT
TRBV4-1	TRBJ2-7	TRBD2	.	CASSQDFSGGAYEQYF	TGCGCCAGCAGCCAAGATTTTAGCGGGGGGGCCTACGAGCAGTACTTC
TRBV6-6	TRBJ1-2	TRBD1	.	CASSRRDRGANYGYTF	TGTGCCAGCAGTCGCCGGGACAGGGGGGCCAACTATGGCTACACCTTC
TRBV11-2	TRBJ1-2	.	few	CASSSGNYGYTF	TGTGCCAGCAGCAGCGGGAACTATGGCTACACCTTC
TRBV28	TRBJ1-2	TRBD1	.	CASSFPQGTSGYGYTF	TGTGCCAGCAGTTTCCCACAGGGGACCTCAGGCTATGGCTACACCTTC
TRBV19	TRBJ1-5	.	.	CASSIAASNNQPQHF	TGTGCCAGTAGTATAGCAGCGAGTAACAATCAGCCCCAGCATTTT
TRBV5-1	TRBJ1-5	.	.	CASSMDGLNQPQHF	TGCGCCAGCAGCATGGACGGACTAAATCAGCCCCAGCATTTT
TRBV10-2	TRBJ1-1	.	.	CASVDGRRTPTEAFF	TGCGCCAGCGTCGACGGCAGGCGGACTCCCACTGAAGCTTTCTTT
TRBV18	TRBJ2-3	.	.	CASSPQTRTDTQYF	TGTGCCAGCTCACCGCAGACTCGGACAGATACGCAGTATTTT